The clone carrying this TCR beta chain was observed a single time. Antigen unknown. These data come from a study of T cell responses to AZD1222 COVID-19 vaccine. CDR1 and CDR2 (germline): SGHRS, YFSETQ. V lost 0 bases to trimming and J lost 6 bases, with 12 bases between them. This CDR3 region has 14 residues. Findings and limits, study-wide: Elevations in Spike-specific TCR breadth and depth followed administration of two AZD1222 doses.

Repertoires were generated with immunoSEQ multiplex PCR, while TCRdb's copy carries only in-frame clones and drops some. The sample shows 150,000 to 200,000 clones, approximately 92% of them seen only once. V usage is TRBV5-1 and J usage is TRBJ1-2, with D possibly matching TRBD1 (5 bases). The specimen comprised peripheral blood, sampled on day 0 of AZD1222 vaccination. This receptor was obtained from an adult in good health. The CDR3 region has the DNA TGCGCCAGCAGCTTGGAAGCAGGGTGGAATGGCTACACCTTC. As protein: CASSLEAGWNGYTF.